The 22 T cell receptor beta chains presented below share a single source sample, sequenced in a study of T cell responses to AZD1222 COVID-19 vaccine. The repertoire was sequenced with immunoSEQ multiplex PCR; TCRdb's copy has only in-frame clones and lacks some. This table has some 97,000 clones, approximately 87% appearing once. Sequencing used peripheral blood, obtained on day 0 of AZD1222 vaccination. The receptors originated from an adult in good health.

The V call is TRBV6-5, the J call TRBJ1-2, with 9 bases identical to TRBD1. This CDR3 has 15 residues. After removal of 7 bases from V and 4 bases from J, the junction contained 10 bases not matched to a gene. Germline V gives CDR1 MNHEY, CDR2 SVGAGI. The CDR3 bases are TGTGCCAGCATTAGGGGGACAGGGACCATCTATGGCTACACCTTC. This sequence encodes CASIRGTGTIYGYTF.

CDR3 in DNA: TGTGCCACAGAGTTACAGGGGACTGGGGCCAACGTCCTGACTTTC. Translating it yields CATELQGTGANVLTF. This chain connects TRBV6-5 to TRBJ2-6, with 7 bases aligning to TRBD1. Trimming removed 10 bases from V and 2 bases from J; junction bases left unmatched: 8. Germline V CDR1 and CDR2: MNHEY, SVGAGI. This CDR3 spans 15 amino acids.

The chain joins TRBV28 to TRBJ1-4; 8 nucleotides align to TRBD1. Trimming at V came to 6 bases and at J to 4 bases, leaving 7 bases not matched to a gene. CDR3 size: 15 residues. Germline lookup yields CDR1 MDHEN and CDR2 SYDVKM. CDR3 coding DNA: TGTGCCAGCAGCCCGGGACAGGCCCTTAATGAAAAACTGTTTTTT. Amino acid sequence: CASSPGQALNEKLFF.

The chain joins TRBV6-5 to TRBJ1-4; D uncertain. V shed 6 bases and J shed 7 bases, with 15 bases lying between them. CDR3 length equals 14 residues. Germline V CDR1 and CDR2: MNHEY, SVGAGI. The CDR3 reads CASRFPGSVEKLFF. The CDR3 coding sequence is TGTGCCAGCAGGTTTCCGGGGAGTGTTGAAAAACTGTTTTTT.

In DNA, the CDR3 is TGTGCCAGCACCGCCGGGAATAGGGTATACGAGCAGTACTTC. The encoded protein is CASTAGNRVYEQYF. This chain joins TRBV2 and TRBJ2-7, with D tentatively TRBD2 (5 bases). CDR3 size: 14 residues. With 7 bases removed from V and 4 bases from J, the gap between germline ends came to 17 bases. The V gene's germline CDR1 is SNHLY and CDR2 FYNNEI.

The V and J genes are TRBV7-2 and TRBJ2-7; TRBD2 matches 8 bases. Germline loops: CDR1 SGHTA, CDR2 FQGNSA. V lost 1 base to trimming and J lost 5 bases; unmatched junction nucleotides: 7. The CDR3 has 15 residues. The CDR3 here is CASSLVGGGTHEQYF. The CDR3 DNA reads as TGTGCCAGCAGCTTAGTCGGCGGGGGGACTCACGAGCAGTACTTC.

The genes are TRBV19 and TRBJ1-5; 9 bases line up with TRBD1. Germline CDR1 LNHDA, CDR2 SQIVND (reference sequence). The length of the CDR3 is 16 residues. The junction had 6 bases not matched to a gene; V was cut back by 6 bases and J by 0 bases. In DNA form, the CDR3 reads TGTGCCAGTAGCGTACAGGGGGCCCCTAGCAATCAGCCCCAGCATTTT. The encoded protein is CASSVQGAPSNQPQHF.

J is TRBJ1-1 and V is TRBV9, with D perhaps matching TRBD1 (6 bases). With 0 bases removed from V and 10 bases from J, the gap between germline ends came to 13 bases. The CDR3 contains 13 residues. The germline V gene encodes CDR1 SGDLS and CDR2 YYNGEE. CDR3 nucleotide sequence: TGTGCCAGCAGCGTAGGTGGGGGGCTGGCAGCTTTCTTT. Translating gives CASSVGGGLAAFF.

The J gene is TRBJ2-2, the V gene TRBV19; D ambiguous. The CDR3 runs to 14 residues. V gave up 7 bases and J gave up 5 bases, with 14 bases separating them. Germline V gives CDR1 LNHDA, CDR2 SQIVND (reference sequence). The CDR3 reads CASTLIAGTGELFF. The DNA for the CDR3 is TGTGCCAGTACCCTAATAGCCGGGACCGGGGAGCTGTTTTTT.

In nucleotides, the CDR3 is TGCAGCCTAAGTGGGGCTAACACTGAAGCTTTCTTT. Translated, it gives CSLSGANTEAFF. The chain employs TRBV29-1 and TRBJ1-1; perhaps TRBD1 as D (5 bases). The V gene lost 8 bases and the J gene lost 2 bases, with 12 bases spanning the gap. Germline CDR1 is SQVTM and CDR2 is ANQGSEA. The CDR3 spans 12 residues.

The chain joins TRBV6-1 to TRBJ2-2, with 9 bases lining up with TRBD1. CDR1 and CDR2 (germline): MNHNS, SASEGT. V lost 3 bases to trimming and J lost 7 bases; unmatched junction nucleotides: 6. The CDR3 sequence is 15 residues long. CDR3 sequence reads: CASSEQQGAGGELFF. The CDR3, as DNA: TGTGCCAGCAGTGAGCAACAGGGGGCAGGCGGGGAGCTGTTTTTT.

The CDR3 DNA sequence: TGTGCCACCAGCCTCGCCCCGGGGCCTCTAGACACTGAAGCTTTCTTT. It is translated as CATSLAPGPLDTEAFF. V is TRBV15 and J is TRBJ1-1, with TRBD1 as a possible D gene (5 bases). Germline CDR1 and CDR2: LNHNV and YYDKDF (reference sequence). CDR3 size: 16 residues. The germline V and J ends were trimmed by 5 bases and 3 bases, with 19 bases remaining between them.

V usage is TRBV6-1 and J usage is TRBJ1-3; possibly TRBD1 for D (5 bases). Germline V gives CDR1 MNHNS, CDR2 SASEGT. The length of the CDR3 is 13 residues. V gave up 3 bases and J gave up 3 bases, with 6 bases separating them. The CDR3: CASSDRVGNTIYF. The DNA of the CDR3 is TGTGCCAGCAGTGACAGGGTTGGAAACACCATATATTTT.

This clone has a handful of counts. The chain is built from TRBV28 and TRBJ1-2; 10 nucleotides agree with TRBD1. This CDR3 region has 15 residues. Germline CDR1 MDHEN, CDR2 SYDVKM. The V and J ends lost 2 bases and 8 bases, in that order; junction bases with no gene match: 8. The chain's CDR3 is CASSLLDRGREGYTF. In DNA, the CDR3 is TGTGCCAGCAGTTTACTAGACAGGGGGCGTGAGGGCTACACCTTC.

This chain connects TRBV7-3 to TRBJ2-5; D call uncertain. The germline CDR1 and CDR2 sequences are SGHTA and FQGTGA. The CDR3 runs to 13 residues. Trimming took off 4 bases at V and 5 bases at J, with 11 bases between the two ends. The CDR3 region has the DNA TGTGCCAGCAGCTCCGAGCCTCGCGAGACCCAGTACTTC. Protein sequence: CASSSEPRETQYF.

The rearrangement uses TRBV28 and TRBJ2-7, with D perhaps being TRBD1 or TRBD2 (6 bases each). V was shortened by 2 bases and J by 1 base, with 9 bases between the two germline ends. Germline CDR1 is MDHEN and CDR2 is SYDVKM. This CDR3 contains 14 residues. The CDR3 protein is CASSLGGQSYEQYF. The CDR3 DNA sequence: TGTGCCAGCAGTTTAGGGGGGCAGTCCTACGAGCAGTACTTC. Using reference TRBV28 and TRBJ2-7 for the parts outside the CDR3, the full variable domain is DVKVTQSSRYLVKRTGEKVFLECVQDMDHENMFWYRQDPGLGLRLIYFSYDVKMKEKGDIPEGYSVSREKKERFSLILESASTNQTSMYLCASSLGGQSYEQYFGPGTRLTVT.

The chain links TRBV7-2 to TRBJ1-2; no clear D. The CDR3 is 12 amino acids. Germline lookup yields CDR1 SGHTA and CDR2 FQGNSA. V dropped 6 bases and J dropped 3 bases, with 8 bases sitting between them. CDR3 in amino acids: CASSPRHYGYTF. As DNA, the CDR3 is TGTGCCAGCAGTCCAAGGCACTATGGCTACACCTTC.

The chain has TRBV5-5 and TRBJ1-5; possibly TRBD1 for D (5 bases). V lost 2 bases and J lost 4, with 13 bases in between. The CDR3 runs to 15 residues. CDR1 SGHKS and CDR2 YYEKEE come from the germline V gene (reference sequence). CDR3 protein: CASSFLPTGNQPQHF. The CDR3 nucleotides read TGTGCCAGCAGCTTCCTCCCCACAGGTAATCAGCCCCAGCATTTT. The variable domain in full, completed from reference TRBV5-5 and TRBJ1-5, reads DAGVTQSPTHLIKTRGQQVTLRCSPISGHKSVSWYQQVLGQGPQFIFQYYEKEERGRGNFPDRFSARQFPNYSSELNVNALLLGDSALYLCASSFLPTGNQPQHFGDGTRLSIL.

V and J are TRBV4-1 and TRBJ1-4; a possible D gene is TRBD1 (5 bases). The CDR3 totals 15 residues. In germline, CDR1 is MGHRA, CDR2 YSYEKL. V was trimmed by 4 bases and J by 8 bases, leaving 17 bases between them. The CDR3 nucleotides are TGCGCCAGCAGCCTAGGGGATTTAAACAGCGAAAAACTGTTTTTT. It specifies CASSLGDLNSEKLFF.

This rearrangement joins TRBV7-2 to TRBJ2-3; 8 bases agree with TRBD1. The CDR3 extends over 12 amino acids. The V gene end was trimmed by 2 bases and the J gene end by 14 bases; junction bases not matched to a gene: 6. From germline, CDR1 is SGHTA and CDR2 FQGNSA. The CDR3 here is CASSLQDRGRYF. The CDR3 region has the DNA TGTGCCAGCAGCTTACAAGACAGGGGAAGGTATTTT.

The chain employs TRBV27 and TRBJ2-7; 11 bases agree with TRBD1. CDR3 length equals 15 residues. The V gene end was trimmed by 4 bases and the J gene end by 3 bases; junction bases not matched to a gene: 5. CDR1 and CDR2 from the germline V gene are MNHEY and SMNVEV (reference sequence). CDR3 nucleotides: TGTGCCAGCAGTTCCCCCGGGACAGGGGGCTACGAGCAGTACTTC. Protein product: CASSSPGTGGYEQYF.

The sample holds a few counts of this clone. This chain connects TRBV7-2 to TRBJ1-2, with a tentative D call TRBD1 (6 bases). Trimming pared 5 bases from V and 4 bases from J, leaving 14 bases between. The germline gives CDR1 SGHTA, CDR2 FQGNSA. The CDR3 totals 14 residues. The chain's CDR3 is CASSESGGLYGYTF. The CDR3 DNA reads as TGTGCCAGCAGCGAGTCCGGGGGCCTCTATGGCTACACCTTC. Together with reference TRBV7-2 and TRBJ1-2, the CDR3 gives the full variable domain: GAGVSQSPSNKVTEKGKDVELRCDPISGHTALYWYRQSLGQGLEFLIYFQGNSAPDKSGLPSDRFSAERTGGSVSTLTIQRTQQEDSAVYLCASSESGGLYGYTFGSGTRLTVV.